This entry describes one T cell receptor beta chain. Its antigen is undetermined. The data belong to a study of cytomegalovirus exposure and HLA in healthy donors. General observations from the study: Indistinguishable V segments, including TRBV6-2 and TRBV6-3, were excluded.

This CDR3 region has 15 residues. V trimming: 4 bases; J trimming: 7 bases; junction bases outside the gene matches: 11. CDR1 and CDR2 from the germline V gene are SGHRS and YFSETQ. Primers included in the PCR were 60 Vbeta and 13 Jbeta primers. Clones were sequenced by immunoSEQ multiplex PCR, and TCRdb holds only the in-frame ones, with some missing. Of some 95,000 clones in the sample, roughly 74% are singletons; the top ten hold around 15%. The chain is built from TRBV5-1 and TRBJ2-7, with 10 nucleotides matching TRBD1. The sequenced sample was PBMCs. This TCR came from a woman aged 18-29 years in good health and CMV-seropositive. The CDR3 protein is CASSGRWGTGEEQYF. The CDR3 DNA is TGCGCCAGCAGCGGGAGGTGGGGGACAGGGGAAGAGCAGTACTTC.